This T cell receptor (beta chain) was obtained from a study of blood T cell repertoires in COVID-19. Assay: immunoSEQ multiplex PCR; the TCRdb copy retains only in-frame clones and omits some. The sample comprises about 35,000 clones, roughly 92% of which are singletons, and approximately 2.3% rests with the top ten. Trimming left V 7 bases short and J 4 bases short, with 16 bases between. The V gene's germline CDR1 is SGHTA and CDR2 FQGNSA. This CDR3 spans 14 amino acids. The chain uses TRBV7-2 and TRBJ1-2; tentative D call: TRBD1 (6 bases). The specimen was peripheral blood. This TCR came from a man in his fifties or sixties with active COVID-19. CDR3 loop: CASTPDSSSYGYTF. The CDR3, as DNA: TGTGCCAGCACCCCGGACAGTTCAAGCTATGGCTACACCTTC.